This passage covers 26 T cell receptor beta chains from one sample sequenced in a study of lymphopenia after photon versus proton radiotherapy. Profiled with immunoSEQ multiplex PCR; TCRdb holds only in-frame clones, not every one. The table lists about 30,000 clones, 75% to 90% of them singletons, with approximately 7.3% in the top ten. This material consisted of peripheral blood, taken from a patient treated with photon-based radiotherapy. All receptors derive from a woman in her fifties or sixties with pancreatic cancer.

This clone was recorded once. CDR3 nucleotide sequence: TGTGCCAGCAGTGGTGGGAGCAATCAGCCCCAGCATTTT. This translates into CASSGGSNQPQHF. The chain recombines TRBV2 with TRBJ1-5; D unresolved. V was shortened by 4 bases and J by 1 base, with 5 bases between the two germline ends. Germline V lookup: CDR1 SNHLY, CDR2 FYNNEI. The CDR3 runs 13 residues.

The count of this clone is one. V gene TRBV6-1 combines with J gene TRBJ2-5, with D possibly TRBD2 on 6 matching bases. Trimming took 1 base from V and 5 from J, leaving 14 bases between them. The germline V gene encodes CDR1 MNHNS and CDR2 SASEGT. CDR3 size: 15 residues. For the CDR3, the DNA is TGTGCCAGCAGTGAAGGTTGGGGAGGTAGCGAGACCCAGTACTTC. This codes for CASSEGWGGSETQYF.

This rearrangement joins TRBV4-1 to TRBJ1-1; 9 bases are shared with TRBD1. This CDR3 region has 15 residues. Per the germline V gene, CDR1 is MGHRA and CDR2 is YSYEKL. Germline trimming cut 1 base from V and 4 bases from J; bases unmatched to any gene: 4. The CDR3 DNA reads TGCGCCAGCAGCCAAGTAGGACAGGGGACCACTGAAGCTTTCTTT. Residues: CASSQVGQGTTEAFF.

V usage is TRBV6-1 and J usage is TRBJ1-1; the match to TRBD1 covers 12 bases. The ends lost 3 bases at V and 5 bases at J; junction bases unmatched: 10. CDR1 is MNHNS, CDR2 SASEGT, per germline. The CDR3 has 17 residues. For the CDR3, the DNA is TGTGCCAGCAGTGACGGGACAGGGGGCCGAGGGGGGACTGAAGCTTTCTTT. It translates to CASSDGTGGRGGTEAFF.

The rearrangement joins TRBV7-6 to TRBJ2-3, with 8 bases aligning to TRBD1. This CDR3 comprises 17 residues. From germline, CDR1 is SGHVS and CDR2 FNYEAQ. The junction had 10 bases not matched to a gene; V was cut back by 5 bases and J by 0 bases. CDR3 loop: CASSPGTGLTSTDTQYF. DNA for the CDR3: TGTGCCAGCAGCCCGGGGACAGGACTTACTAGCACAGATACGCAGTATTTT.

The V gene is TRBV5-6, the J gene TRBJ2-2; unclear D gene. Trimming took off 0 bases at V and 5 bases at J, with 5 bases between the two ends. CDR1 is SGHDT, CDR2 YYEEEE, per germline. The CDR3 totals 13 residues. The CDR3: CASSLEETGELFF. The CDR3 DNA reads TGTGCCAGCAGCTTGGAGGAGACCGGGGAGCTGTTTTTT. Variable domain in full (rest from reference TRBV5-6 and TRBJ2-2): DAGVTQSPTHLIKTRGQQVTLRCSPKSGHDTVSWYQQALGQGPQFIFQYYEEEERQRGNFPDRFSGHQFPNYSSELNVNALLLGDSALYLCASSLEETGELFFGEGSRLTVL.

V gene TRBV4-2 combines with J gene TRBJ2-1, with 8 bases lining up with TRBD2. Trimming at V came to 4 bases and at J to 2 bases, leaving 7 bases not matched to a gene. The CDR3 is 16 amino acids. Germline CDR1 is LGHNA and CDR2 is YNFKEQ. The CDR3 DNA is TGTGCCAGCAGCCCCAGCGGGAGTGTGCCCTACAATGAGCAGTTCTTC. This gives the protein CASSPSGSVPYNEQFF.

V is TRBV5-1 and J is TRBJ1-3, with 10 bases matching TRBD1. Germline V CDR1 and CDR2: SGHRS, YFSETQ. The trim removed 4 bases at V and 8 bases at J, leaving 3 bases unmatched. The length of the CDR3 is 13 residues. This CDR3 reads CASSTDRGDTIYF. The CDR3 region has the DNA TGCGCCAGCAGCACGGACAGGGGGGACACCATATATTTT.

The chain uses TRBV6-1 and TRBJ1-3; D is unclear. The CDR3 loop spans 15 amino acids. The V gene lost 2 bases and the J gene lost 4 bases, with 12 bases spanning the gap. CDR1 and CDR2 from the germline V gene are MNHNS and SASEGT. The chain's CDR3 is CASSEQSRVGNTIYF. CDR3 bases: TGTGCCAGCAGTGAACAAAGTCGGGTAGGAAACACCATATATTTT.

This clone has a handful of counts. The chain carries TRBV6-1 and TRBJ1-5, with D perhaps matching TRBD1 (5 bases). Germline V gene data show CDR1 as MNHNS and CDR2 as SASEGT. V dropped 6 bases and J dropped 2 bases, with 11 bases sitting between them. The CDR3 is made up of 14 amino acids. This CDR3 reads CASRSGSGNQPQHF. The CDR3 DNA reads as TGTGCCAGCAGATCAGGGTCGGGCAATCAGCCCCAGCATTTT.

The genes are TRBV2 and TRBJ1-4; weak D call: TRBD1 (6 bases). The V and J ends lost 5 bases and 8 bases respectively, with 15 bases between them. The length of the CDR3 is 14 residues. Germline V gives CDR1 SNHLY, CDR2 FYNNEI. The CDR3 loop reads CASSSGEVREKLFF. The CDR3 bases are TGTGCCAGCAGTTCAGGGGAGGTGAGGGAAAAACTGTTTTTT. Full variable domain (rest looked up from reference TRBV2 and TRBJ1-4): EPEVTQTPSHQVTQMGQEVILRCVPISNHLYFYWYRQILGQKVEFLVSFYNNEISEKSEIFDDQFSVERPDGSNFTLKIRSTKLEDSAMYFCASSSGEVREKLFFGSGTQLSVL.

The chain carries TRBV6-6 and TRBJ1-5, with TRBD1 matching over 8 bases. After removal of 11 bases from V and 4 bases from J, the junction contained 4 bases not matched to a gene. This CDR3 region has 12 residues. Germline V gene data show CDR1 as MNHNY and CDR2 as SVGAGI (reference sequence). The CDR3 spells CACDRGNQPQHF. Here the CDR3 DNA reads TGTGCCTGCGACAGGGGAAATCAGCCCCAGCATTTT.

The genes are TRBV28 and TRBJ1-5; D remains ambiguous. The CDR3 has 15 amino acids. Germline V CDR1 and CDR2: MDHEN, SYDVKM. V shed 2 bases and J shed 6 bases, with 14 bases lying between them. The CDR3 region has the DNA TGTGCCAGCAGTTTAGGGCACCTGAGAGGTCAGCCCCAGCATTTT. It yields the protein CASSLGHLRGQPQHF.

The chain uses TRBV7-2 and TRBJ2-1; D gene ambiguous. The germline V and J ends were trimmed by 1 base and 0 bases, with 7 bases remaining between them. CDR3 length equals 15 residues. Germline V CDR1 and CDR2: SGHTA, FQGNSA. CDR3 DNA sequence: TGTGCCAGCAGCTTAGGGACGGCCTCCTACAATGAGCAGTTCTTC. This gives the protein CASSLGTASYNEQFF. The whole variable domain, filled in from reference TRBV7-2 and TRBJ2-1, reads GAGVSQSPSNKVTEKGKDVELRCDPISGHTALYWYRQSLGQGLEFLIYFQGNSAPDKSGLPSDRFSAERTGGSVSTLTIQRTQQEDSAVYLCASSLGTASYNEQFFGPGTRLTVL.

The J gene is TRBJ1-5, the V gene TRBV6-1, with a tentative D call TRBD1 (6 bases). CDR1 is MNHNS and CDR2 is SASEGT in the germline V gene. The CDR3 totals 14 residues. Between the trimmed V and J ends, which lost 8 bases and 4 bases, there was a span of 15 bases. Here the CDR3 reads CASDPRRGNQPQHF. The CDR3 DNA follows: TGTGCCAGCGACCCTAGGAGGGGGAATCAGCCCCAGCATTTT.

V is TRBV5-1 and J is TRBJ2-3; TRBD1 agrees at 8 bases. Germline loops: CDR1 SGHRS, CDR2 YFSETQ. With V trimmed by 0 bases and J by 5 bases, 8 bases remained unmatched. This CDR3 contains 16 residues. The CDR3 DNA reads TGCGCCAGCAGCTTGGGTTTGACAGGGGCCGGAGATACGCAGTATTTT. Its protein product is CASSLGLTGAGDTQYF.

V is TRBV2 and J is TRBJ2-7, with a tentative D call TRBD2 (6 bases). Germline values: CDR1 SNHLY, CDR2 FYNNEI. The CDR3 is made up of 13 amino acids. V was trimmed by 5 bases and J by 4 bases, leaving 12 bases between them. In DNA form, the CDR3 reads TGTGCCAGCAGTCCATCCAGCGGGTACGAGCAGTACTTC. Amino acid sequence: CASSPSSGYEQYF.

The chain recombines TRBV18 with TRBJ2-2; D may be TRBD1 or TRBD2 (6 bases each). V was pared by 3 bases and J by 5 bases, with 16 bases between. The CDR3 is 16 amino acids. Germline V gene sequence: CDR1 KGHSH, CDR2 LQKENI. The CDR3 DNA reads TGTGCCAGCTCACCTCGAGGCAGGGGAGGTACCGGGGAGCTGTTTTTT. Protein product: CASSPRGRGGTGELFF.

The J gene is TRBJ1-2, the V gene TRBV5-1; D unclear. CDR1 and CDR2 from the germline V gene are SGHRS and YFSETQ. With 0 bases removed from V and 4 bases from J, the gap between germline ends came to 7 bases. This CDR3 has 13 amino acids. As DNA, the CDR3 is TGCGCCAGCAGCTTGGAGTCCGGCTATGGCTACACCTTC. This sequence encodes CASSLESGYGYTF.

Here the CDR3 reads CASSKGQMNTEAFF. The CDR3 coding sequence is TGTGCCAGTAGTAAGGGACAGATGAACACTGAAGCTTTCTTT. The chain recombines TRBV19 with TRBJ1-1; 7 bases agree with TRBD1. With V trimmed by 4 bases and J by 0 bases, 2 bases remained unmatched. Germline V lookup: CDR1 LNHDA, CDR2 SQIVND (reference sequence). This CDR3 has 14 amino acids.

The chain uses TRBV7-2 and TRBJ2-5, with D tentatively TRBD1 or TRBD2 (5 bases each). V lost 5 bases to trimming and J lost 5 bases, with 12 bases between them. CDR1 and CDR2 from the germline V gene are SGHTA and FQGNSA. The CDR3 is 13 residues long. The CDR3 sequence is CASSRSGTETQYF. CDR3 nucleotide sequence: TGTGCCAGCAGCCGATCAGGGACGGAGACCCAGTACTTC.

V is TRBV7-8 and J is TRBJ2-7; 7 bases match TRBD1. Trimming removed 1 base from V and 8 bases from J; junction bases left unmatched: 14. Germline CDR1 SGHVS, CDR2 FQNEAQ. The CDR3 runs 16 residues. This CDR3 is CASSLGVAGTDSQQYF. DNA of the CDR3: TGTGCCAGCAGCTTAGGAGTAGCCGGGACAGACTCCCAGCAGTACTTC.

This clone was observed once. The chain has TRBV14 and TRBJ2-1; tentative D call: TRBD2 (6 bases). V was shortened by 1 base and J by 5 bases, with 12 bases between the two germline ends. Per germline, CDR1 SGHDN and CDR2 FVKESK. The CDR3 covers 15 residues. For the CDR3, the DNA is TGTGCCAGCAGCCAAGTCGGGCTAGCGAACAATGAGCAGTTCTTC. This sequence encodes CASSQVGLANNEQFF.

The chain uses TRBV30 and TRBJ1-2, with 7 bases matching TRBD1. After removal of 4 bases from V and 7 bases from J, the junction contained 6 bases not matched to a gene. Germline V gene lookup returns CDR1 GTSNPN and CDR2 SVGIG (reference sequence). The CDR3 spans 12 residues. In nucleotides, the CDR3 is TGTGCCTGGATGGAAGGGGGCTTTGGCTACACCTTC. As protein: CAWMEGGFGYTF. The full variable domain, its missing parts supplied by reference TRBV30 and TRBJ1-2, is SQTIHQWPATLVQPVGSPLSLECTVEGTSNPNLYWYRQAAGRGLQLLFYSVGIGQISSEVPQNLSASRPQDRQFILSSKKLLLSDSGFYLCAWMEGGFGYTFGSGTRLTVV.

Details on this clone: At one end the junction does not follow the germline gene, possibly because of a read error. The CDR3 DNA sequence: TGTGCCAGCAGTTATGAGGCGGGGTCGCCCCCGGGCTTC. This encodes CASSYEAGSPPGF. J is TRBJ1-2 and V is TRBV6-5; D is unclear. The CDR3 is made up of 13 amino acids. Per the germline V gene, CDR1 is MNHEY and CDR2 is SVGAGI.

This rearrangement joins TRBV11-2 to TRBJ1-3; no clear D. V lost 0 bases and J 2 bases, leaving 8 bases between the germline ends. This CDR3 has 15 amino acids. The germline gives CDR1 SGHAT, CDR2 FQNNGV. The CDR3 DNA sequence: TGTGCCAGCAGCTTAGATGCGGGTGCTGGAAACACCATATATTTT. Protein product: CASSLDAGAGNTIYF.